The clone carrying this TCR beta chain has a handful of counts. As yet, its antigen is unknown. Making TCR cDNA involved 5'RACE template switching, which added UMIs and a universal primer site. TCRdb reprocessed the 5' RACE reads with MiXCR, giving one entry per CDR3 protein. The repertoire consists of about 350,000 distinct CDR3 sequences, with around a tenth occurring once and the leading ten covering roughly 18%. Germline loops: CDR1 ENHRY, CDR2 SYGVKD. Trimming took off 6 bases at V and 4 bases at J, with 18 bases between the two ends. CDR3 length: 15 amino acids. This record belongs to a study of T cells after yellow fever vaccination. Study conclusions and caveats: FACS-sorted repertoires could harbor abundant contaminating bulk-population clonotypes. On re-exposure, the response was weaker but peaked faster, at day 5 versus 15. Most clones from primary vaccination resurfaced after the booster (under 97% CD4, over 85% CD8).

The chain carries TRBV10-3 and TRBJ2-5; the D gene could be TRBD1 or TRBD2 (5 bases each). The starting material was PBMCs, obtained on the day of the first yellow fever vaccination. The sequence was collected from a man in his late teens or twenties who received the YFV17D yellow fever vaccine. CDR3 protein: CAISHRDGVSETQYF. In nucleotides, the CDR3 is TGTGCCATCAGCCACCGGGACGGAGTGTCAGAGACCCAGTACTTC.